This T cell receptor (beta chain) was recorded in a study of Graves' ophthalmopathy and Graves' hyperthyroidism. Study summary: Peripheral blood was gathered at first diagnosis, ahead of any treatment whatsoever.

This clonotype was seen at least ten times. CDR1 and CDR2 (germline): SNHLY, FYNNEI. Trimming shortened V by 0 bases and J by 4 bases, and 12 bases separated the two germline ends. CDR3 size: 15 residues. Among the hyperthyroidism patients, all were newly diagnosed, aged 18 to 65, with under 2 months' duration. RNA transcripts were the source from which TCR beta CDR3 regions were amplified. Scientists carried out first-round RT-PCR using HTBI primers and then a second-round multiplex PCR. One entry per CDR3 protein, called by TCRdb with MiXCR from the multiplex PCR reads. The sample yields about 370,000 distinct CDR3 sequences, about 17% seen once.

The sequenced material came from peripheral blood. The sequence derives from an adult woman with stable Graves' hyperthyroidism. The chain is built from TRBV2 and TRBJ1-2; tentatively, D is TRBD1 (6 bases). CDR3 sequence: CASSEATGTLYGYTF. The DNA for the CDR3 is TGTGCCAGCAGTGAAGCAACCGGGACACTCTATGGCTACACCTTC.